The rows below give T cell receptor beta chains drawn from one sample of a study of OX40 agonist ivuxolimab in advanced cancers. Repertoires were generated with immunoSEQ multiplex PCR, while TCRdb's copy carries only in-frame clones and drops some. The sample shows some 44,000 clones, 80% of them seen only once. Sequences were derived from CD4+ or CD8+ T cells sorted from blood, sampled in a trial of the OX40 agonist ivuxolimab. These receptors all stem from an adult with an advanced solid tumor such as melanoma, head and neck, liver or kidney cancer. Both conserved end residues are trimmed from each CDR3. Each record gives: clone size, V gene, CDR3 protein. Clone size appears in some rows only: once, few, many, or a class for an expanded clone.

size: NA
V: TRBV7-8
CDR3: ASSIDRARAEAF

size: once
V: TRBV4-1
CDR3: ASSQDIAGGSDTQY

size: NA
V: TRBV10-3
CDR3: AISESTDQNIQY

size: NA
V: TRBV27
CDR3: ASSTPNTRELF

size: medium-sized
V: TRBV10-3
CDR3: AISGSGGDGYT

size: NA
V: TRBV6-5
CDR3: ASSRLAGRTDTQY

size: few
V: TRBV19
CDR3: ASSRQINTEAF

size: NA
V: TRBV5-1
CDR3: ASSLPGGPTDTQY

size: NA
V: TRBV7-2
CDR3: ASSLFGEQF

size: NA
V: TRBV6-5
CDR3: ASRPPIAGYNEQF

size: NA
V: TRBV19
CDR3: ASKPAGAGEYEQY

size: NA
V: TRBV20-1
CDR3: SAYHGGTIY

size: NA
V: TRBV10-2
CDR3: ASRAGTSGKETQY

size: NA
V: TRBV4-2
CDR3: ASSLGGTNEKLF

size: NA
V: TRBV19
CDR3: ASSAAADNEKLF

size: once
V: TRBV30
CDR3: AWSPGQGDEQY

size: NA
V: TRBV5-6
CDR3: ASSWMTGGTEAF

size: NA
V: TRBV27
CDR3: ASSSALDREETQY

size: NA
V: TRBV28
CDR3: ASSALLGTSGSDEQY

size: once
V: TRBV6-5
CDR3: ASNRDRDYGYT

size: NA
V: TRBV9
CDR3: ASSAGLAIGDTQY

size: NA
V: TRBV27
CDR3: ASSPGLAGESSYNEQF

size: NA
V: TRBV6-1
CDR3: ASSEGTSGRWADTQY

size: NA
V: TRBV30
CDR3: AWSSGTYGYT

size: NA
V: TRBV5-5
CDR3: ASSLPGQGSYGYT

size: NA
V: TRBV11-2
CDR3: ASSLGISGNTIY

size: NA
V: TRBV18
CDR3: ASSPTPLMRDTEAF

size: NA
V: TRBV27
CDR3: ASRRQPYEQY

size: NA
V: TRBV7-8
CDR3: ASSLASYYEQY

size: NA
V: TRBV29-1
CDR3: SVEMTSGKGDTQY

size: NA
V: TRBV28
CDR3: ASKSHTGELF

size: NA
V: TRBV19
CDR3: ASHSAGPGGRTEAF

size: few
V: TRBV28
CDR3: ASRQGLDQPQH

size: NA
V: TRBV5-1
CDR3: ASSLSLGASGDTQY

size: few
V: TRBV28
CDR3: ASSLYRGEQY

size: NA
V: TRBV28
CDR3: ASTEGYTEAF

size: NA
V: TRBV18
CDR3: ASSRQRLTSGGYEQY

size: NA
V: TRBV5-1
CDR3: ASSRSTSGSYEQY

size: NA
V: TRBV7-2
CDR3: ASSSDREKLF

size: NA
V: TRBV28
CDR3: ASSPRARKTQY

size: few
V: TRBV29-1
CDR3: SVAQASGVLDTQY

size: NA
V: TRBV7-9
CDR3: ASSSVASSETQY

size: NA
V: TRBV11-3
CDR3: ASSPTGLDEQY

size: NA
V: TRBV28
CDR3: ASSFPPGRGNQPQH

size: few
V: TRBV30
CDR3: AWSVGGSGSPLH

size: NA
V: TRBV11-2
CDR3: ASSLSLTFNSPLH

size: NA
V: TRBV20-1
CDR3: SARGRETQY

size: NA
V: TRBV5-4
CDR3: ASSLVPVETQY

size: NA
V: TRBV20-1
CDR3: SARRALEAF

size: once
V: TRBV19
CDR3: ASSRGQANQPQH

size: NA
V: TRBV10-3
CDR3: AISFSGRNTEAF

size: NA
V: TRBV7-3
CDR3: ASSVNAASGELF